This TCR beta chain was sequenced for a study of OX40 agonist ivuxolimab in advanced cancers. Study-level background: Prior checkpoint blockade (anti-PD-1, anti-PD-L1 or anti-CTLA-4) was permitted; 40% had it.

The table came from immunoSEQ multiplex PCR; TCRdb's copy has only in-frame clones and leaves some out. The sample lists tens of thousands of clones, 87% occurring once. Study-wide results and caveats: Antigen specificity remained undetermined for the expanded peripheral T cells.

The germline V gene encodes CDR1 PRHDT and CDR2 FYEKMQ (reference sequence). The CDR3 covers 14 residues. This clone has only one observation. Its antigen is unknown. One end of the junction does not line up with germline, which may come from a read error. This TCR was recovered from an adult with an advanced solid tumor such as melanoma, head and neck, liver or kidney cancer. Material: CD4+ or CD8+ T cells sorted from blood, obtained in a trial of the OX40 agonist ivuxolimab. This rearrangement joins TRBV13 to TRBJ1-4; D remains unclear. CDR3 protein: CASSLGRSNEKLFF. The DNA of the CDR3 is TGTGCCAGCAGCCTAGGGAGGTCTAATGAAAAACTGTTTTTT.